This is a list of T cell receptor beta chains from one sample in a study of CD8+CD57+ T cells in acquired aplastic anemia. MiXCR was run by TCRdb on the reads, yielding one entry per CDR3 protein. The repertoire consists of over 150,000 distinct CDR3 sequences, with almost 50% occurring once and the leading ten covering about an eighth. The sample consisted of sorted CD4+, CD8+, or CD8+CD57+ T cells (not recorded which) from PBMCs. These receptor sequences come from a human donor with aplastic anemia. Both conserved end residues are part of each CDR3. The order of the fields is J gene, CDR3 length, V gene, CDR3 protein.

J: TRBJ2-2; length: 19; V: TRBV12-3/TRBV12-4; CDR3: CASTFTPINPGRYTGELFF
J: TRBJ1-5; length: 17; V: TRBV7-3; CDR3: CASSLVGTAIGNQPQHF
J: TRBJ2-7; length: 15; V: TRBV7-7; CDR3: CASSPRSGPPYEQYF
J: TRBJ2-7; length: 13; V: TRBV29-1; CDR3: CSVKTGDSGEQYF
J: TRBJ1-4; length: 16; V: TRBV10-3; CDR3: CASSGLTRGQGEKLFF
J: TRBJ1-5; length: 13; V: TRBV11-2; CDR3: CASSLDLAQPQHF
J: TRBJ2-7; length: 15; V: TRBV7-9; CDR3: CASSLRSGPEDEQYF
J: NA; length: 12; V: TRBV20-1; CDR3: CSAQGRRDEQFF
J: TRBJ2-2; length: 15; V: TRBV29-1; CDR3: CSVGGLAGDPGELFF
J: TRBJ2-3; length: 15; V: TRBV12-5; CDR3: CVSGLKGGSTDTQYF
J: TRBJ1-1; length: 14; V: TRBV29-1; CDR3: CSVVIPVEEIEAFF
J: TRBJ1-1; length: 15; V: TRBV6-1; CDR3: CASSSGIGGPTEAFF
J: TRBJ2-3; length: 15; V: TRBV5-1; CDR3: CASSLAGTGTDTQYF
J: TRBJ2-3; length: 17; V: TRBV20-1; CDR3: CSAPLPWAAEYTDTQYF
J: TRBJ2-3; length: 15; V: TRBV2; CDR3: CASSIGIRATDTQYF
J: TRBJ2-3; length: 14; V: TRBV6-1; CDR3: CASRNQGTTDTQYF
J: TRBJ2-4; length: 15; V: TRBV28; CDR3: CASGEGELAKNIQYF
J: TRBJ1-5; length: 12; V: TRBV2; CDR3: CASSAGLGPQHF
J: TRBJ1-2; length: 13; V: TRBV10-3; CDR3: CASGSDRTYGYTF
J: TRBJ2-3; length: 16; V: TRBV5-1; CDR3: CASSLGLAGRLDTQYF
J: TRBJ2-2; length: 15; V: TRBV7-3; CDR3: CASSLTAGRAGELFF
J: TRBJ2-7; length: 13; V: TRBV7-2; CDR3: CATQAGYTYEQYF
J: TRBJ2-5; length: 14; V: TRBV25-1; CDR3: CASSFPGRLETQYF
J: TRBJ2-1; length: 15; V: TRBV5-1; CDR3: CASSDGQGGYNEQFF
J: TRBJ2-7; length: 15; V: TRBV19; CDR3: CASSISDNGRNEQYF
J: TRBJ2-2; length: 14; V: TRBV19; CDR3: CASLDRGSTGELFF
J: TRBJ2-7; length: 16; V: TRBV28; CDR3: CASSLFPGQGAGEQYF
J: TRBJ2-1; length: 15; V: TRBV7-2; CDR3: CASSLTGGRACEQFF
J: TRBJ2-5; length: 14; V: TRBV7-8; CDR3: CASSFGIGGETQYF
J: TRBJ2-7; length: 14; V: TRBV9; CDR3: CASSNLAGHYEQYF
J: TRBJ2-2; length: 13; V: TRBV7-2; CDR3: CASSFRTSGELFF
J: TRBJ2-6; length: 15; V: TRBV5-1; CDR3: CASSGQRSGANVLTF
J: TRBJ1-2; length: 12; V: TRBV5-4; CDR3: CASSLGGRGYTF
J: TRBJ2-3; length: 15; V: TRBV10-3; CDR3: CAISRASGGTDTQYF
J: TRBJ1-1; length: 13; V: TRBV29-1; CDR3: CSVGGRQHAEAFF
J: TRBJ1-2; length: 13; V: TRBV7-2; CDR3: CASSPNRGNGYTF
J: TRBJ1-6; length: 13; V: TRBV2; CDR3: CASKETVNSPLHF
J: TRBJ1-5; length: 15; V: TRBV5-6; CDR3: CASSFFVGGEQPQHF
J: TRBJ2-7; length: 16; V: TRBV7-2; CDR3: CASSISLMSRSYEQYF
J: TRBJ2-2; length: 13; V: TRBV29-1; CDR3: CSAPTSPTGELFF
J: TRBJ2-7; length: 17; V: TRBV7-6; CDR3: CASSLGLAGGPPYEQYF
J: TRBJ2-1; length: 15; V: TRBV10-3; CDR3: CAITETSQNYNEQFF
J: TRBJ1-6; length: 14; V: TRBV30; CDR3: CAWTPGLGDLSLHF
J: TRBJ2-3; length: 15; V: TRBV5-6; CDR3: CASSLSTGFADTHYF
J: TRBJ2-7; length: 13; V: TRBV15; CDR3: CATRTGVAYEQYF
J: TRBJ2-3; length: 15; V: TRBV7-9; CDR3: CASSYSGGDTDTQYF
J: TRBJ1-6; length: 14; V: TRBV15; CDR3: CATSRRGVNSPLHF
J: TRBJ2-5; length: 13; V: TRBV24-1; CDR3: CATSDPVSKTQYF
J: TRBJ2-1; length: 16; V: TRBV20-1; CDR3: CSARDHGTSGRNEQFF
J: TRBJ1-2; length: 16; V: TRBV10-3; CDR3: CAISGGRGTPNYGYTF
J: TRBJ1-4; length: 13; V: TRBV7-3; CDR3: CASSFMGGEKLFF
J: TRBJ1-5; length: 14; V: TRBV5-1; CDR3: CASSPQGAGQPQHF
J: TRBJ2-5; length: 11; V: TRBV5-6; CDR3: CACSSRETQYF
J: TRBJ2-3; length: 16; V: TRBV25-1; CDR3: CASSESVAVGTDTQYF
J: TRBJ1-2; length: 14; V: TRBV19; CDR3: CASSIGWQGGGYTF
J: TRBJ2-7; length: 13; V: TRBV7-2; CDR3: CASSPSTSYEQYF
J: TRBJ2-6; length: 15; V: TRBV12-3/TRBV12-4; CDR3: CASSLIGAGANVLTF
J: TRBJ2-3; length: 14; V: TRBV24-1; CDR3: CATSRDGVGDTQYF